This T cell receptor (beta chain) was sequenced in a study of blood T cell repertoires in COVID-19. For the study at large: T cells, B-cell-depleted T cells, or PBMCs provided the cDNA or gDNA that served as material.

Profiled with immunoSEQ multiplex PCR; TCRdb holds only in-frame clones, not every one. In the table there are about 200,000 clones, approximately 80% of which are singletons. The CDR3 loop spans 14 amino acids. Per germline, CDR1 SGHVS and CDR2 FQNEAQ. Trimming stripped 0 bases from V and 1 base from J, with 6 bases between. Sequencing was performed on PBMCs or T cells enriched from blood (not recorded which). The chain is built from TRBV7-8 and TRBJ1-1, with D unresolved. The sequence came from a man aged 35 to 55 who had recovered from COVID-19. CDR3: CASSLAGRNTEAFF. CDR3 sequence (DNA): TGTGCCAGCAGCTTAGCCGGGAGGAACACTGAAGCTTTCTTT.